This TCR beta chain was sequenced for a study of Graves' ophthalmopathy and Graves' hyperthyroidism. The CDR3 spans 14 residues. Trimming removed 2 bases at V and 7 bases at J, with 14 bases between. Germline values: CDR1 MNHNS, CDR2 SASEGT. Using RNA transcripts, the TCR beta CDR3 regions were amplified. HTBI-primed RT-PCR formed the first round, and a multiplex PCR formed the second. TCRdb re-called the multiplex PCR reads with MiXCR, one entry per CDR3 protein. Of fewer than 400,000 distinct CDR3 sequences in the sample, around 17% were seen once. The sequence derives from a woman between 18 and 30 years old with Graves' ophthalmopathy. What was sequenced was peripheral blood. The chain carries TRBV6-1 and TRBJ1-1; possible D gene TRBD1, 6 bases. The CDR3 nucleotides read TGTGCCAGCAGTGAAACAGGACAGACGATTGAAGCTTTCTTT. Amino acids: CASSETGQTIEAFF.